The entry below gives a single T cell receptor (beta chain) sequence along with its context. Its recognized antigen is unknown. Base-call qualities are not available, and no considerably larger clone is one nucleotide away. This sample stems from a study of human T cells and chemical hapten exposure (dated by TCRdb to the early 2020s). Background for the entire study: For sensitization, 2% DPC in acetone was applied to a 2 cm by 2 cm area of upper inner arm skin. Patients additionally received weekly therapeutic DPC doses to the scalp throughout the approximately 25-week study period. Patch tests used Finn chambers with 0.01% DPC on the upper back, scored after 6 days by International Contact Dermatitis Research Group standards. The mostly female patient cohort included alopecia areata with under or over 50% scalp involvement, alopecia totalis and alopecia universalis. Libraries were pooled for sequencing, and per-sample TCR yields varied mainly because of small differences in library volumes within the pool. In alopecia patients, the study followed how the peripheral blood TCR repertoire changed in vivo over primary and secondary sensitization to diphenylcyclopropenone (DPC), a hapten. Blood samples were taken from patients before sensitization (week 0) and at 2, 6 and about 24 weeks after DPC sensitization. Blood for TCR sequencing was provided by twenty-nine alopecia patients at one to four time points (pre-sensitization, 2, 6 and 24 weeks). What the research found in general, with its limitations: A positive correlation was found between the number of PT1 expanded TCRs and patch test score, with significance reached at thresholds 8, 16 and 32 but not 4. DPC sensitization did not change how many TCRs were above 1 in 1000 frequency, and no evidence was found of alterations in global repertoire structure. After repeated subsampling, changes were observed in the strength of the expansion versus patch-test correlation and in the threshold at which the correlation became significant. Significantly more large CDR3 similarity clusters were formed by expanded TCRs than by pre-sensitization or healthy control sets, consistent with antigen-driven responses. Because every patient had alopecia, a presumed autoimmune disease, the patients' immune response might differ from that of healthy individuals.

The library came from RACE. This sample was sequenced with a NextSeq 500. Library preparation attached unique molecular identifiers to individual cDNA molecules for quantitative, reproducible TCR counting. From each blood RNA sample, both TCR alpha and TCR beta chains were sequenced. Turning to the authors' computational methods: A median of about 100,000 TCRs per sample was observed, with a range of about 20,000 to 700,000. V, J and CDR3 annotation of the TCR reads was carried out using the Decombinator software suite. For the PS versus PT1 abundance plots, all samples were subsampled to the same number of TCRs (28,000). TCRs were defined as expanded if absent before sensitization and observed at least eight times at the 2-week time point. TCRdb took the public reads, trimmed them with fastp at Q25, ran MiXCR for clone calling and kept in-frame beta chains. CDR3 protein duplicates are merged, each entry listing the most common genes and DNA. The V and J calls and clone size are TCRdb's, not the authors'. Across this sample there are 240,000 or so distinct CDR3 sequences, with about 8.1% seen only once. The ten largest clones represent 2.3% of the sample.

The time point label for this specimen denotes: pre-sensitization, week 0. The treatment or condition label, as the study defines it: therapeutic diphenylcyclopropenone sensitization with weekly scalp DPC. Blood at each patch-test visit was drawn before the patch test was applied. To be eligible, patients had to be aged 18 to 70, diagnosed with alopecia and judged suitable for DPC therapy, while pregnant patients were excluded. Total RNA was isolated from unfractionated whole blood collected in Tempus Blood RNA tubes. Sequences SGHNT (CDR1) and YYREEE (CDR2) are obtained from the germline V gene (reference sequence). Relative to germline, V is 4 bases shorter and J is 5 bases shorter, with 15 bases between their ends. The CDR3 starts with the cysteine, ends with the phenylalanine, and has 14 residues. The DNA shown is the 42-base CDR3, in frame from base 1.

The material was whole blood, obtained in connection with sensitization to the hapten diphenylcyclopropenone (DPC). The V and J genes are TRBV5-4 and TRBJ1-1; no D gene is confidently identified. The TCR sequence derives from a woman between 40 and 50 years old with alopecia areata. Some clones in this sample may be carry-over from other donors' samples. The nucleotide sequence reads TGTGCCAGCAGCCCGGGAGGGCCGAGTACTGAAGCTTTCTTT. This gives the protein CASSPGGPSTEAFF.